This entry lists 9 T cell receptor beta chains sequenced from one sample in a study of blood T cell repertoires in COVID-19. Data came from immunoSEQ multiplex PCR; TCRdb stores just in-frame clones and leaves some out. The profile shows about 120,000 clones, about 74% of them singletons. Sequencing was carried out using peripheral blood. The receptors here all came from a man between 65 and 79 years old with acute or convalescent COVID-19.

Notes on this clone: Other DNA sequences of this sample code for an identical CDR3. Written as DNA, the CDR3 is TGTGCCAGCAGTTACCGACAGGGGGCGCCGGGAGGCTACACCTTC. Protein: CASSYRQGAPGGYTF. The V call is TRBV6-5, the J call TRBJ1-2; TRBD1 matches at 10 bases. V lost 2 bases and J lost 8; bases outside the gene matches: 8. The CDR3 runs to 15 residues. Germline V CDR1 and CDR2: MNHEY, SVGAGI.

J is TRBJ2-7 and V is TRBV4-3; D is perhaps TRBD1 (6 bases). This CDR3 spans 15 amino acids. Per the germline V gene, CDR1 is LGHNA and CDR2 is YSLEER. Trimming shortened V by 4 bases and J by 2 bases, and 15 bases separated the two germline ends. CDR3 residues: CASSLLRGGTYEQYF. The CDR3 bases are TGCGCCAGCAGCCTTCTCCGAGGGGGAACCTACGAGCAGTACTTC.

The rearrangement links TRBV5-1 to TRBJ2-2, with D perhaps matching TRBD1 (5 bases). The CDR3 contains 15 residues. V gave up 3 bases and J gave up 4 bases, with 13 bases separating them. Germline CDR1 and CDR2: SGHRS and YFSETQ. CDR3 protein: CASSSQGDTTGELFF. CDR3 nucleotides: TGCGCCAGCAGCTCACAAGGGGATACCACCGGGGAGCTGTTTTTT.

The CDR3 DNA sequence: TGTGCCAGCAGCCAGGAGACAGGGGGACAAGAGAAGGAATACTTC. This codes for CASSQETGGQEKEYF. This chain links TRBV4-2 with TRBJ2-5; 9 bases fit TRBD1. V was pared by 3 bases and J by 14 bases, with 16 bases of the junction left unmatched. Germline assignment: CDR1 LGHNA and CDR2 YNFKEQ. The CDR3 is 15 residues long.

J is TRBJ1-1 and V is TRBV27; tentatively, D is TRBD1 (6 bases). Germline CDR1 is MNHEY and CDR2 is SMNVEV (reference sequence). V lost 5 bases, J lost 1 base, and 20 bases lay in between. This CDR3 has 17 residues. The CDR3 loop reads CASSVQGLGFQNTEAFF. CDR3 DNA sequence: TGTGCCAGCAGTGTACAGGGATTGGGGTTCCAGAACACTGAAGCTTTCTTT.

The rearrangement links TRBV28 to TRBJ2-1; tentatively, D is TRBD2 (6 bases). Germline V lookup: CDR1 MDHEN, CDR2 SYDVKM. Trimming took off 7 bases at V and 0 bases at J, with 10 bases between the two ends. This CDR3 contains 14 residues. Here the CDR3 DNA reads TGTGCCAGCAATCGGGGGACCTCCTACAATGAGCAGTTCTTC. It is translated as CASNRGTSYNEQFF.

The chain combines TRBV27 with TRBJ1-1; D uncertain. The germline V gene has CDR1 MNHEY and CDR2 SMNVEV (reference sequence). CDR3 size: 14 residues. V lost 5 bases and J lost 1, with 11 bases in between. CDR3 amino acids: CASSRENPNTEAFF. The DNA of the CDR3 is TGTGCCAGCAGTAGAGAAAACCCGAACACTGAAGCTTTCTTT.

The CDR3 DNA is TGTGCCACCAGCAGAGATATCGGCAGGGGGACTGAAGCTTTCTTT. This codes for CATSRDIGRGTEAFF. The chain is built from TRBV15 and TRBJ1-1; 7 bases map to TRBD1. The CDR3 consists of 15 residues. The germline gives CDR1 LNHNV, CDR2 YYDKDF (reference sequence). The V gene end was trimmed by 0 bases and the J gene end by 5 bases; junction bases not matched to a gene: 6.

This chain uses TRBV12-3 or TRBV12-4 with TRBJ2-5; TRBD1 matches at 9 bases. V shed 4 bases and J 5 bases; nucleotides not matched to a gene: 2. The CDR3 length is 13 residues. CDR3 DNA sequence: TGTGCCAGCAGTTCGGGACAGGGTGAGACCCAGTACTTC. It encodes CASSSGQGETQYF.